A selection of T cell receptor beta chains follows, all from one sample in a study of cytomegalovirus exposure and HLA in healthy donors. Sequenced by immunoSEQ multiplex PCR; TCRdb stores in-frame clones only, minus some. The table includes 150,000 to 200,000 clones, around 80% detected once. The specimen was PBMCs. These receptors all come from a woman in her forties in good health and CMV-seronegative. CDR3s include the opening cysteine and the closing phenylalanine or tryptophan. D genes are given only for firm matches. Clone size is given for some rows only: seen once, a few or many times, or a class if the clone is expanded.

J gene: TRBJ1-5
D gene: TRBD1
V gene: TRBV18
clone size: -
CDR3 protein: CASSPSRGDQPQHF
CDR3 DNA: TGTGCCAGCTCACCCAGCAGGGGGGATCAGCCCCAGCATTTT

J gene: TRBJ2-3
D gene: TRBD1
V gene: TRBV5-6
clone size: -
CDR3 protein: CASSLERGQGTDTQYF
CDR3 DNA: TGTGCCAGCAGCTTGGAGAGGGGACAGGGCACAGATACGCAGTATTTT

J gene: TRBJ2-7
D gene: TRBD2
V gene: TRBV6-1
clone size: -
CDR3 protein: CASRNSGITYEQYF
CDR3 DNA: TGTGCCAGCCGGAATAGCGGGATTACCTACGAGCAGTACTTC

J gene: TRBJ2-7
D gene: -
V gene: TRBV27
clone size: -
CDR3 protein: CASSLLEGATYEQYF
CDR3 DNA: TGTGCCAGCAGTTTATTGGAGGGCGCGACCTACGAGCAGTACTTC

J gene: TRBJ1-5
D gene: -
V gene: TRBV13
clone size: -
CDR3 protein: CASSSQGNTISNQPQHF
CDR3 DNA: TGTGCCAGCAGCTCACAGGGTAATACGATTAGCAATCAGCCCCAGCATTTT

J gene: TRBJ2-7
D gene: TRBD2
V gene: TRBV11-2
clone size: -
CDR3 protein: CASSPGLAGVFFYEQYF
CDR3 DNA: TGTGCCAGCAGCCCAGGACTAGCGGGAGTGTTTTTCTACGAGCAGTACTTC

J gene: TRBJ2-3
D gene: -
V gene: TRBV29-1
clone size: -
CDR3 protein: CSVSPGRITDTQYF
CDR3 DNA: TGCAGCGTTTCACCAGGGAGGATCACAGATACGCAGTATTTT

J gene: TRBJ2-7
D gene: TRBD2
V gene: TRBV6-5
clone size: many
CDR3 protein: CASSYRLAGSYEQYF
CDR3 DNA: TGTGCCAGCAGTTACAGACTAGCGGGCTCCTACGAGCAGTACTTC

J gene: TRBJ2-3
D gene: -
V gene: TRBV9
clone size: once
CDR3 protein: CASSVGGVTDTQYF
CDR3 DNA: TGTGCCAGCAGCGTAGGCGGCGTCACAGATACGCAGTATTTT

J gene: TRBJ2-5
D gene: -
V gene: TRBV27
clone size: -
CDR3 protein: CASGSRDTHATQETQYF
CDR3 DNA: TGTGCCAGCGGCTCCCGGGACACCCACGCAACCCAAGAGACCCAGTACTTC

J gene: TRBJ1-1
D gene: -
V gene: TRBV5-1
clone size: once
CDR3 protein: CASSPGTSHMNTEAFF
CDR3 DNA: TGCGCCAGCAGCCCCGGGACATCGCATATGAACACTGAAGCTTTCTTT

J gene: TRBJ2-5
D gene: TRBD2
V gene: TRBV7-3
clone size: -
CDR3 protein: CASSLSGGDPFYF
CDR3 DNA: TGTGCCAGCAGCCTGAGTGGGGGGGACCCCTTTTACTTC

J gene: TRBJ2-5
D gene: TRBD2
V gene: TRBV7-9
clone size: -
CDR3 protein: CASSQDPMSGRSETQYF
CDR3 DNA: TGTGCCAGCAGCCAAGATCCAATGAGCGGGAGGTCAGAGACCCAGTACTTC